The source of this TCR beta chain is a study of CD8 T cells in Susac syndrome. In its sample, this clonotype was seen a few times. RNA amounts of roughly 0.5 to 1 ug underwent reverse transcription with random hexamers. By means of immunoSEQ multiplex PCR, TCR beta CDR3 spanning 54 Vbeta and 13 Jbeta underwent amplification. In TCRdb, the immunoSEQ multiplex PCR reads were re-called with MiXCR into one record per CDR3 protein. This sample has about 190,000 distinct CDR3 sequences, with under 95% found just once. CDR3 size: 15 residues. Trimming shortened V by 5 bases and J by 4 bases, and 15 bases separated the two germline ends. CDR1 MNHEY and CDR2 SVGAGI come from the germline V gene. Sequencing of TCR beta covered CD8+ and CD4+ T cells obtained from blood. Through negative isolation, CD4+ and CD8+ T cells were obtained, while TEMRA cells were enriched using FACS.

This sequence was found in a human donor in good health. Sequences were obtained from CD4+ T cells from PBMCs. The chain couples TRBV6-5 to TRBJ2-1, with a possible D match to TRBD2 (7 bases). Here the CDR3 DNA reads TGTGCCAGCAGTCCCCGAGGGGGGGGTTACAATGAGCAGTTCTTC. Translated, it gives CASSPRGGGYNEQFF.